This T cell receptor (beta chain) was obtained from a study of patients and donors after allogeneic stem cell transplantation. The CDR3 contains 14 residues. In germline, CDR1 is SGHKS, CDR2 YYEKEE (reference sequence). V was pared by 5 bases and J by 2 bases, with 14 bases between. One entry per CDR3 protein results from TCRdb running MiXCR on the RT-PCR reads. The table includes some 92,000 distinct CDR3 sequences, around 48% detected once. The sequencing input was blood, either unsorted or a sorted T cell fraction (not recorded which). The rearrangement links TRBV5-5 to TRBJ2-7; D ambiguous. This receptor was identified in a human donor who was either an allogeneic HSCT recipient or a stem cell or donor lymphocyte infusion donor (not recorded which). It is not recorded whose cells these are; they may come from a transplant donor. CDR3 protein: CASSQTPATYEQYF. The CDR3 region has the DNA TGTGCCAGCAGTCAAACTCCAGCCACCTACGAGCAGTACTTC. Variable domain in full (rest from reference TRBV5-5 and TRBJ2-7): DAGVTQSPTHLIKTRGQQVTLRCSPISGHKSVSWYQQVLGQGPQFIFQYYEKEERGRGNFPDRFSARQFPNYSSELNVNALLLGDSALYLCASSQTPATYEQYFGPGTRLTVT.